Sequencing of this T cell receptor (beta chain) was carried out in a study of T cell therapy after organ transplantation. A remark on this clone: The antigen is unknown.

Time point meaning: 4-8 weeks after completion of therapy. These patients had received solid-organ transplants and had drug-resistant or recurrent cytomegalovirus. Sequencing was performed with immunoSEQ multiplex PCR; in TCRdb, only in-frame clones are kept and a portion is missing. The sample gives just under 20,000 clones, over 75% of which show up once; approximately 9.2% is in the top ten. The input for sequencing was CD8+ T cells from blood, taken after autologous CMV-specific T cell therapy. The TCR originated in a human patient who had received a solid organ transplant and had CMV disease. Some T cells may possibly be graft donor cells.

This chain's CDR3 is CATSREPWGLPYEQYF. The CDR3 bases are TGTGCCACCAGCAGGGAACCATGGGGGCTACCCTACGAGCAGTACTTC. The chain recombines TRBV15 with TRBJ2-7; tentatively, D is TRBD1 (6 bases). This CDR3 is 16 amino acids long. Germline lookup yields CDR1 LNHNV and CDR2 YYDKDF (reference sequence). Trimming cost V 3 bases and J 2 bases, with 17 bases left between them.